The sequence of this T cell receptor beta chain was determined in a study of blood T cells in healthy people across ages (dated by TCRdb to between 2015 and 2017). For context, the study as a whole: In model experiments, template switching captured roughly one uniquely barcoded TCR beta cDNA molecule for every two T cells. Age-related changes in TCR beta repertoire diversity were measured in the study by deep sequencing normalized with unique cDNA molecular identifiers. Four age groups were formed from the donors: young (average approximately 15 years), middle-aged (more than 35), aged (roughly 58) and long-lived (approximately 80). Donors of different ages were randomly distributed across sequencing lanes to avoid experimental bias. The study analyzed two additional independent replicas of 1 million unique cDNA reads from the same blood draw for two donors, one aged 18 to 30 and one aged 80 or older.

Systemically healthy Caucasian individuals from Russia, 35 to 50 in total and aged roughly 6 to 100 years, were included as donors. Each donor gave around 9.8 milliliters of peripheral blood, collected into EDTA-treated Vacutainer tubes. Ficoll-Paque density-gradient centrifugation was used to isolate PBMCs, with at least 6.5 million per sample. Trizol reagent was used to extract total RNA from PBMCs, with at least 5.5 micrograms per sample. The percentages of naive CD45RAhigh/CD27high T cells were determined by flow cytometry on a PBMC aliquot from every donor. Comments on this clonotype: What this receptor recognizes is not known. No much larger clone exists at a distance of one base, and base qualities are not known.

The CDR1 and CDR2 encoded by the germline V gene are SGHAT and FQNNGV. The CDR3 goes from the cysteine to the phenylalanine over 16 residues. Just CDR3 DNA is preserved here, 48 bases in frame from base 1. V is pruned by 5 bases and J by 4 bases, leaving 8 bases of the junction without a gene match. The protocol used for the library was 5' RACE. Sequencing took place on an Illumina HiSeq 2500. The second PCR ran for about 6 to 12 cycles and used a J-beta primer mix along with a sample-barcoded 5' primer. Each TCR beta cDNA molecule received a unique molecular identifier from a template-switch 5' adaptor carrying 12 random nucleotides. Each sample yielded at least 2.5 million CDR3-containing paired-end reads. All of the RNA was converted into first-strand cDNA using the Mint cDNA synthesis kit, with a TRBC-specific oligonucleotide serving as the primer. After uracil-DNA glycosylase treatment, a first 18-cycle PCR used universal primers M1SS and BC2_uni_R on all cDNA. The paper's processing steps were these. For normalization, 1 million high-quality reads were randomly selected from each sample, with every read carrying a distinct molecular identifier. Instead of being binned into consensus sequences, reads that shared molecular identifiers were thrown out. CDR3 identification, clonotype clustering and error correction used MiTCR with a Q25 quality threshold and the strictest error-elimination algorithm. A nonparametric unseen species model using Euler transformation provided a lower-bound estimate of total TCR beta diversity. Using fastp trimming at Q25 and MiXCR clonotype assembly, TCRdb reanalyzed the public sequencing data and kept in-frame beta chains. When rows share a CDR3 protein, they turn into one entry using the most common DNA and genes. Clone size and V and J calls follow TCRdb, not the original study. This sample holds about 1.8 million distinct CDR3 sequences; roughly 52% were observed only once. The top ten hold 2.1% of the sample.

The investigation overall reported the following: The long-lived group showed more naive CD4+ T cells, fewer expanded clones and increased TCR diversity than the aged group, suggesting age selection. As age increased, observed TCR beta diversity per million T cells dropped in a roughly linear way, and a significant reduction was already evident by age 40. Because donor CMV infection status was unknown, age-related changes in expanded clonotypes were potentially confounded. Conclusive comparison of naive and antigen-experienced compartments was prevented by the profiling of bulk unsorted PBMCs. Estimates of total diversity from one million sequenced T cells were regarded as lower bounds and underestimates. A strong correlation was found between observed TCR beta diversity and the percentage of naive T cells measured by flow cytometry.

The sample comprised blood. This TCR was sampled from a woman in her thirties or forties in good health. The chain is made from TRBV11-2 and TRBJ2-1; 10 junctional bases match TRBD2. The sequence in DNA is TGTGCCAGCAGCCGAGCGGTAGCGGGGGGTTACAATGAGCAGTTCTTC. This encodes CASSRAVAGGYNEQFF.